Sequencing of this TCR beta chain was carried out in a study of cytomegalovirus exposure and HLA in healthy donors. About this clone itself: Its antigen is not known.

Germline V gene sequence: CDR1 SGHVS, CDR2 FQNEAQ. Trimming at V came to 1 base and at J to 4 bases, leaving 4 bases not matched to a gene. There are 15 residues in the CDR3. Vbeta (60) and Jbeta (13) primers were used in the PCR. The repertoire was sequenced with immunoSEQ multiplex PCR; TCRdb's copy has only in-frame clones and lacks some. The sample table sets out tens of thousands of clones. The study's findings and limits: As a later analysis revealed, most CMV-associated TCR beta chains appeared HLA-restricted.

The sequence came from a male donor in good health and CMV-seronegative. The sequenced sample was PBMCs. The chain is built from TRBV7-8 and TRBJ1-5; 7 bases align to TRBD1. CDR3 bases: TGTGCCAGCAGCTTAGGGGACAGCACAAATCAGCCCCAGCATTTT. Protein sequence: CASSLGDSTNQPQHF. Combining the CDR3 with reference TRBV7-8 and TRBJ1-5 gives the whole variable domain GAGVSQSPRYKVAKRGQDVALRCDPISGHVSLFWYQQALGQGPEFLTYFQNEAQLDKSGLPSDRFFAERPEGSVSTLKIQRTQQEDSAVYLCASSLGDSTNQPQHFGDGTRLSIL.